This T cell receptor (beta chain) was captured in a study of blood T cells in healthy people across ages. This clonotype was detected only a few times. The CDR3 totals 14 residues. Between the trimmed V and J ends, which lost 1 base and 2 bases, there was a span of 8 bases. Germline lookup yields CDR1 SQVTM and CDR2 ANQGSEA. Through a sample-barcoded 5' primer and a J-beta primer mix, a second PCR was run for 7 to 11 cycles. TCRdb processed the 5' RACE reads anew with MiXCR; each CDR3 protein has one entry. The data show about 640,000 distinct CDR3 sequences, under 70% seen once. This TCR was recovered from a man in his sixties in good health. The J gene is TRBJ2-2, the V gene TRBV29-1; TRBD1 might be the D (5 bases). Sequences were obtained from blood. Here the CDR3 reads CSVEGTRNTGELFF. CDR3 bases: TGCAGCGTTGAAGGGACAAGAAACACCGGGGAGCTGTTTTTT.